Following are 6 T cell receptor beta chains from one sample sequenced in a study of cytomegalovirus exposure and HLA in healthy donors. Primers included in the PCR were 60 Vbeta and 13 Jbeta primers. The method was immunoSEQ multiplex PCR; TCRdb's version includes in-frame clones alone and lacks a portion of them. This repertoire shows fewer than 200,000 clones, less than 90% found once; its top ten account for 0.2% to 0.3%. Sequenced input: PBMCs. The origin of the receptors is a girl under three years old in good health and CMV-seronegative.

This sequence joins TRBV19 and TRBJ1-2; D uncertain. The CDR3 has 15 residues. The germline CDR1 and CDR2 sequences are LNHDA and SQIVND (reference sequence). Trimming stripped 1 base from V and 2 bases from J, with 11 bases between. CDR3 region: CASSIGGGRNYGYTF. In DNA, the CDR3 is TGTGCCAGTAGTATAGGAGGAGGTCGCAACTATGGCTACACCTTC.

On this clone: A read error may produce the germline difference seen at one junction end. The V gene is TRBV7-9, the J gene TRBJ1-6, with a possible D match to TRBD1 (6 bases). The CDR3 is 16 amino acids. Germline-derived CDR1 and CDR2 are SEHNR and FQNEAQ (reference sequence). The CDR3 loop is CSSSFATGQLNSPLHF. The DNA of the CDR3 is TGTTCCAGCAGCTTTGCTACAGGGCAATTAAATTCACCCCTCCACTTT.

The rearrangement uses TRBV11-1 and TRBJ1-2, with 8 nucleotides matching TRBD1. This CDR3 is 13 amino acids long. Germline-derived CDR1 and CDR2 are SGHAT and FQDESV (reference sequence). The ends lost 2 bases at V and 8 bases at J; junction bases unmatched: 4. This CDR3 reads CASSLLTGDGYTF. CDR3 nucleotide sequence: TGTGCCAGCAGCTTATTGACAGGGGACGGCTACACCTTC. The entire variable domain, with the rest obtained from reference TRBV11-1 and TRBJ1-2, is as follows: EAEVAQSPRYKITEKSQAVAFWCDPISGHATLYWYRQILGQGPELLVQFQDESVVDDSQLPKDRFSAERLKGVDSTLKIQPAELGDSAMYLCASSLLTGDGYTFGSGTRLTVV.

CDR3 loop: CASSSAQGYEQYF. The CDR3 DNA reads as TGCGCCAGCAGCTCGGCACAGGGGTACGAGCAGTACTTC. The rearrangement uses TRBV5-1 and TRBJ2-7; 7 bases fit TRBD1. The V gene's germline CDR1 is SGHRS and CDR2 YFSETQ. With 3 bases clipped from V and 4 bases from J, the junction kept 4 bases outside the gene matches. The CDR3 contains 13 residues. Complete variable domain (other parts from reference TRBV5-1 and TRBJ2-7): KAGVTQTPRYLIKTRGQQVTLSCSPISGHRSVSWYQQTPGQGLQFLFEYFSETQRNKGNFPGRFSGRQFSNSRSEMNVSTLELGDSALYLCASSSAQGYEQYFGPGTRLTVT.

The CDR3: CASSVGVAEKPPYNEQFF. CDR3 nucleotide sequence: TGTGCCAGCAGCGTAGGGGTAGCGGAAAAACCTCCTTACAATGAGCAGTTCTTC. The genes are TRBV9 and TRBJ2-1; D is possibly TRBD2 (6 bases). Trimming pared 0 bases from V and 4 bases from J, leaving 20 bases between. CDR1 and CDR2 (germline): SGDLS, YYNGEE. This CDR3 region has 18 residues. Looking up the rest from reference TRBV9 and TRBJ2-1 gives the full variable domain: DSGVTQTPKHLITATGQRVTLRCSPRSGDLSVYWYQQSLDQGLQFLIQYYNGEERAKGNILERFSAQQFPDLHSELNLSSLELGDSALYFCASSVGVAEKPPYNEQFFGPGTRLTVL.

The chain couples TRBV5-5 to TRBJ2-2; 8 nucleotides line up with TRBD2. Germline V lookup: CDR1 SGHKS, CDR2 YYEKEE (reference sequence). CDR3 length: 15 amino acids. With V trimmed by 4 bases and J by 6 bases, 8 bases remained unmatched. The CDR3 nucleotides are TGTGCCAGCAGCAGAGCGGGAGCGGAACCCGGGGAGCTGTTTTTT. This sequence encodes CASSRAGAEPGELFF. The full variable domain, in which reference TRBV5-5 and TRBJ2-2 provide the parts outside the CDR3, is DAGVTQSPTHLIKTRGQQVTLRCSPISGHKSVSWYQQVLGQGPQFIFQYYEKEERGRGNFPDRFSARQFPNYSSELNVNALLLGDSALYLCASSRAGAEPGELFFGEGSRLTVL.